The 10 T cell receptor beta chains presented below share a single source sample, sequenced in a study of control samples from healthy donors and cancer patients. Only in-frame clones appear in the TCRdb table, and some are missing; sequencing was by immunoSEQ multiplex PCR. Among approximately 180,000 clones listed, roughly 92% were seen once. Sequencing used blood. These receptors came from a young woman in good health.

V usage is TRBV4-2 and J usage is TRBJ1-2; 9 positions match TRBD1. The length of the CDR3 is 17 residues. With V trimmed by 0 bases and J by 1 base, 6 bases remained unmatched. From germline, CDR1 is LGHNA and CDR2 YNFKEQ. The CDR3 bases are TGTGCCAGCAGCCAAGAAACAGGGGGCGGTGGTAACTATGGCTACACCTTC. Its translation: CASSQETGGGGNYGYTF.

The chain carries TRBV29-1 and TRBJ1-2; 9 nucleotides match TRBD1. Looked up from germline, CDR1 is SQVTM and CDR2 is ANQGSEA. J was trimmed by 4 bases and V by 7 bases; bases with no gene match: 10. The CDR3 totals 14 residues. CDR3 coding DNA: TGCAGCGCCGTCAAACAGGGGGCGGGCTATGGCTACACCTTC. It encodes CSAVKQGAGYGYTF.

Worth noting for this clone: In the same sample, other DNA sequences code for this CDR3. The V and J genes are TRBV5-1 and TRBJ1-5; D ambiguous. This CDR3 has 13 amino acids. Trimming cost V 0 bases and J 4 bases, with 5 bases left between them. Germline loops: CDR1 SGHRS, CDR2 YFSETQ. The CDR3 sequence is CASSLDGNQPQHF. CDR3 DNA sequence: TGCGCCAGCAGCTTGGACGGGAATCAGCCCCAGCATTTT.

The chain is built from TRBV7-2 and TRBJ1-1, with a tentative D call TRBD1 (5 bases). Germline values: CDR1 SGHTA, CDR2 FQGNSA. The CDR3 contains 13 residues. The V end was cut by 11 bases, the J end by 1 base, with 14 bases between. CDR3 sequence reads: CAGDEGRNTEAFF. CDR3 DNA sequence: TGTGCCGGGGACGAGGGAAGGAACACTGAAGCTTTCTTT.

CDR3 residues: CASSLGGTGGKNYGYTF. In DNA, the CDR3 is TGTGCCAGCAGCTTAGGAGGGACAGGGGGAAAGAACTATGGCTACACCTTC. J is TRBJ1-2 and V is TRBV13; TRBD1 agrees at 11 bases. This CDR3 is built from 17 residues. Trimming at V came to 0 bases and at J to 2 bases, leaving 5 bases not matched to a gene. Germline CDR1 reads PRHDT; CDR2 reads FYEKMQ (reference sequence).

This clone was observed a few times. This chain joins TRBV24-1 and TRBJ2-5; the match to TRBD1 covers 7 bases. The CDR3 loop spans 15 amino acids. From germline, CDR1 is KGHDR and CDR2 SFDVKD. The V gene end was trimmed by 2 bases and the J gene end by 3 bases; junction bases not matched to a gene: 5. The CDR3 region is CATSDSGTDEETQYF. CDR3 in DNA: TGTGCCACCAGTGATTCCGGGACAGACGAAGAGACCCAGTACTTC.

V is TRBV28 and J is TRBJ2-7; 9 bases line up with TRBD1. The CDR3 extends over 14 amino acids. V was clipped by 3 bases and J by 5 bases; unmatched bases: 5. Germline V CDR1 and CDR2: MDHEN, SYDVKM. The CDR3 region is CASSFIQGADEQYF. CDR3 sequence (DNA): TGTGCCAGCAGTTTTATACAGGGGGCCGACGAGCAGTACTTC.

This sequence joins TRBV18 and TRBJ1-2, with D tentatively TRBD1 (5 bases). The germline CDR1 and CDR2 sequences are KGHSH and LQKENI. Trimming stripped 3 bases from V and 4 bases from J, with 12 bases between. The CDR3 is 14 residues long. In DNA, the CDR3 is TGTGCCAGCTCACCGTCGGGGGGGAGCTATGGCTACACCTTC. This sequence encodes CASSPSGGSYGYTF.

CDR3 in DNA: TGTGCCAGCAGCTTAAGGGGGTCTAGACGGGGCGAGCAGTACTTC. This gives the protein CASSLRGSRRGEQYF. The rearrangement links TRBV7-6 to TRBJ2-7, with a tentative D call TRBD1 (6 bases). V lost 2 bases and J lost 6, with 17 bases in between. Germline loops: CDR1 SGHVS, CDR2 FNYEAQ. The CDR3 has 15 amino acids.

This clone is medium-sized (0.01 to 0.1%). CDR3 DNA: TGTGCCAGTAGTGACAATAATTCACCCCTCCACTTT. Translating it yields CASSDNNSPLHF. This chain links TRBV19 with TRBJ1-6; D gene ambiguous. This CDR3 comprises 12 residues. CDR1 is LNHDA, CDR2 SQIVND, per germline (reference sequence). V lost 5 bases and J 5 bases, leaving 4 bases between the germline ends.